These 30 T cell receptor beta chains share one sample of origin, sequenced in a study of metastatic and nonmetastatic thyroid tumors. MiXCR reprocessed the PCR reads for TCRdb. The sample lists about 93,000 clones; about 13% were seen once. Prior to thyroid surgery, none of the patients had received any treatment. The sample consisted of blood. The receptors shown here come from a female donor with papillary thyroid cancer or a benign thyroid nodule (not recorded which). Some clones in this sample may be carry-over from other donors' samples.

This clone was picked up many times. CDR3 sequence: CAINSGTGGEKLFF. The CDR3 region has the DNA TGTGCCATCAATTCCGGGACAGGGGGTGAAAAACTGTTTTTT. The J gene is TRBJ1-4, the V gene TRBV10-3; TRBD1 aligns across 11 bases. The V and J ends lost 7 bases and 7 bases, in that order; junction bases with no gene match: 5. The CDR3 loop spans 14 amino acids. Germline CDR1 and CDR2: ENHRY and SYGVKD.

This clone appeared many times. The V and J genes are TRBV25-1 and TRBJ2-5; 11 nucleotides agree with TRBD2. V lost 5 bases to trimming and J lost 0 bases; unmatched junction nucleotides: 5. This CDR3 region has 16 residues. Per the germline V gene, CDR1 is MGHDK and CDR2 is SYGVNS. CDR3 sequence reads: CASSRGLADYQETQYF. The CDR3, as DNA: TGTGCCAGCAGTAGGGGACTAGCGGACTACCAAGAGACCCAGTACTTC.

In this sample, this clone turned up many times. The rearrangement links TRBV7-8 to TRBJ1-6; D gene unclear. Germline CDR1 SGHVS, CDR2 FQNEAQ. CDR3 size: 13 residues. V lost 4 bases and J 7 bases, leaving 8 bases between the germline ends. This CDR3 reads CASSSTLNSPLHF. The CDR3 nucleotides are TGTGCCAGCAGCTCAACACTAAATTCACCCCTCCACTTT. Full variable domain (missing parts from reference TRBV7-8 and TRBJ1-6): GAGVSQSPRYKVAKRGQDVALRCDPISGHVSLFWYQQALGQGPEFLTYFQNEAQLDKSGLPSDRFFAERPEGSVSTLKIQRTQQEDSAVYLCASSSTLNSPLHFGNGTRLTVT.

This clone was seen many times. The CDR3 sequence: CASSLGTGVYNEQFF. CDR3 nucleotides: TGTGCCAGCAGTTTGGGGACAGGGGTCTACAATGAGCAGTTCTTC. This rearrangement joins TRBV28 to TRBJ2-1, with 10 bases aligning to TRBD1. The trim removed 3 bases at V and 3 bases at J, leaving 2 bases unmatched. CDR1 and CDR2 (germline): MDHEN, SYDVKM. CDR3 length equals 15 residues. Combining the CDR3 with reference TRBV28 and TRBJ2-1 gives the whole variable domain DVKVTQSSRYLVKRTGEKVFLECVQDMDHENMFWYRQDPGLGLRLIYFSYDVKMKEKGDIPEGYSVSREKKERFSLILESASTNQTSMYLCASSLGTGVYNEQFFGPGTRLTVL.

The chain joins TRBV13 to TRBJ2-7; D possibly corresponds to TRBD1 (6 bases). The germline V and J ends were trimmed by 0 bases and 6 bases, with 12 bases remaining between them. The CDR3 is made up of 14 amino acids. Germline CDR1 and CDR2: PRHDT and FYEKMQ (reference sequence). The CDR3, as DNA: TGTGCCAGCAGCTTAGGCCTGGGCAGGGGCGAGCAGTACTTC. Amino acids: CASSLGLGRGEQYF.

This clone was seen repeatedly, ten times or more. The chain joins TRBV20-1 to TRBJ2-7; D is unresolved. The CDR3 has 14 amino acids. V gave up 6 bases and J gave up 2 bases, with 17 bases separating them. Per germline, CDR1 DFQATT and CDR2 SNEGSKA (reference sequence). The CDR3 nucleotides read TGCAGTGCCCTACCTAGGCTCAGTACCTACGAGCAGTACTTC. It is translated as CSALPRLSTYEQYF.

This clone occurred many times. This chain links TRBV10-3 with TRBJ1-1; D might be TRBD1 (5 bases). The CDR3 is made up of 14 amino acids. The germline V gene encodes CDR1 ENHRY and CDR2 SYGVKD. V lost 0 bases and J 6 bases, leaving 11 bases between the germline ends. CDR3 coding DNA: TGTGCCATCAGTGAGTCGACTCCGGGGGCTGAAGCTTTCTTT. Translating it yields CAISESTPGAEAFF.

The chain employs TRBV20-1 and TRBJ1-1; possible D gene TRBD1, 5 bases. Germline assignment: CDR1 DFQATT and CDR2 SNEGSKA (reference sequence). V dropped 8 bases and J dropped 1 base, with 20 bases sitting between them. The CDR3 runs to 15 residues. CDR3 residues: CSQLPGLTENTEAFF. CDR3 DNA sequence: TGCAGTCAACTCCCTGGGCTGACAGAGAACACTGAAGCTTTCTTT.

The genes are TRBV27 and TRBJ2-3; D gene ambiguous. CDR1 and CDR2 from the germline V gene are MNHEY and SMNVEV (reference sequence). This CDR3 has 12 amino acids. V lost 5 bases to trimming and J lost 3 bases, with 6 bases between them. The CDR3 sequence is CASSAQTDTQYF. For the CDR3, the DNA is TGTGCCAGCAGTGCTCAAACAGATACGCAGTATTTT.

This clone was counted at least ten times. The chain is built from TRBV20-1 and TRBJ2-3; D perhaps matches TRBD1 (5 bases). Germline-derived CDR1 and CDR2 are DFQATT and SNEGSKA (reference sequence). V was clipped by 0 bases and J by 4 bases, with 20 bases between them. The CDR3 is 17 amino acids. The CDR3 sequence is CSARETFGQGRPDTQYF. CDR3 nucleotides: TGCAGTGCTAGAGAGACATTTGGACAAGGGCGACCAGATACGCAGTATTTT.

This clone has at least ten counts. This chain connects TRBV6-2 or TRBV6-3 to TRBJ2-3; 7 bases fit TRBD2. With V trimmed by 2 bases and J by 5 bases, 19 bases remained unmatched. The CDR3 runs to 19 residues. The germline gives CDR1 MNHEY, CDR2 SVGEGT. CDR3 DNA sequence: TGTGCCAGCAGTTACGGAGTCCCCCCTAGCGGAGGCCCCGGAGATACGCAGTATTTT. This codes for CASSYGVPPSGGPGDTQYF.

This clone was recorded many times. The rearrangement links TRBV28 to TRBJ2-3; 14 positions match TRBD2. The CDR3 runs 17 residues. J lost 1 base, V lost 5 bases, and 5 bases had no gene match. Germline lookup yields CDR1 MDHEN and CDR2 SYDVKM. The DNA of the CDR3 is TGTGCCAGCAGTCAGACTAGCGGGAGGGGGGGCACAGATACGCAGTATTTT. It translates to CASSQTSGRGGTDTQYF.

This clone was observed at least ten times. The rearrangement links TRBV19 to TRBJ2-3; no firm D call. The V gene's germline CDR1 is LNHDA and CDR2 SQIVND (reference sequence). V lost 5 bases and J lost 8, with 23 bases in between. CDR3 size: 16 residues. The CDR3: CASSPGLILASPTQYF. The CDR3 DNA is TGTGCCAGTAGTCCTGGCCTCATCTTAGCATCACCTACGCAGTATTTT.

This clone appeared many times. A much larger clone lies one base from this, so it may be a read error. Other DNA variants within this sample encode the same CDR3. The J gene is TRBJ2-7, the V gene TRBV27; 9 bases agree with TRBD2. Germline V gene lookup returns CDR1 MNHEY and CDR2 SMNVEV (reference sequence). This CDR3 has 16 residues. The CDR3, as DNA: TGCGCCAGCAGTTTATCACGGACTAGCGAAGATGGCGAGCAGTACTTC. Its translation is CASSLSRTSEDGEQYF.

This clone came up many times. The chain recombines TRBV20-1 with TRBJ2-7; D ambiguous. The V gene lost 8 bases and the J gene lost 2 bases, with 13 bases spanning the gap. The CDR3 is 12 residues long. CDR1 is DFQATT and CDR2 is SNEGSKA in the germline V gene (reference sequence). CDR3 residues: CSPTNFAYEQYF. The CDR3 coding sequence is TGCAGTCCTACAAATTTCGCCTACGAGCAGTACTTC.

Turning to this clone: Being one base from a much bigger clone, this may be a read error. This rearrangement joins TRBV20-1 to TRBJ2-5; D is unclear. The CDR3 covers 11 residues. Germline V lookup: CDR1 DFQATT, CDR2 SNEGSKA (reference sequence). In nucleotides, the CDR3 is TGCAGTGCTGTCAGGCAAGAGACCCATTACTTC. This encodes CSAVRQETHYF.

This clone was counted at least ten times. V and J are TRBV3-1 and TRBJ2-1; 11 bases agree with TRBD2. Trimming cost V 5 bases and J 0 bases; bases outside gene matches: 6. The length of the CDR3 is 17 residues. The germline CDR1 and CDR2 sequences are LGHDT and YNNKEL (reference sequence). DNA of the CDR3: TGTGCCAGCAGCGCCCGGACTAGCGGGTTCTCCTACAATGAGCAGTTCTTC. Translation gives CASSARTSGFSYNEQFF.

This clone has ten or more counts. The chain uses TRBV20-1 and TRBJ2-7; 9 bases fit TRBD2. The CDR3 has 14 residues. The trim removed 3 bases at V and 4 bases at J, leaving 7 bases unmatched. Germline CDR1 reads DFQATT; CDR2 reads SNEGSKA (reference sequence). The CDR3 coding sequence is TGCAGTGCTAGTGCCTTAGCGGGAGTGTACGAGCAGTACTTC. Its translation: CSASALAGVYEQYF.

There are many counts of this clone. The V call is TRBV5-6, the J call TRBJ2-7; TRBD1 matches 7 bases. The CDR3 extends over 16 amino acids. Trimming removed 6 bases from V and 6 bases from J; junction bases left unmatched: 18. Germline-derived CDR1 and CDR2 are SGHDT and YYEEEE. CDR3 in DNA: TGTGCCAGCACCAAGGCCGGGGACAGATTTATACCCGAGCAGTACTTC. Translation gives CASTKAGDRFIPEQYF.

This clone showed up many times. V usage is TRBV2 and J usage is TRBJ1-1; D remains ambiguous. The germline V and J ends were trimmed by 5 bases and 0 bases, with 10 bases remaining between them. Germline CDR1 SNHLY, CDR2 FYNNEI. This CDR3 is built from 14 residues. Here the CDR3 DNA reads TGTGCCAGCAGTTACAGCGAGTTGAACACTGAAGCTTTCTTT. Translating it yields CASSYSELNTEAFF.

This clone was counted ten times or more. The genes are TRBV30 and TRBJ1-1, with 11 bases fitting TRBD1. Germline CDR1 reads GTSNPN; CDR2 reads SVGIG (reference sequence). V gave up 3 bases and J gave up 5 bases; unmatched junction bases: 2. This CDR3 has 13 amino acids. CDR3 in DNA: TGTGCCTGGAGGGGACAGGGGGGAACTGAAGCTTTCTTT. Encoded protein: CAWRGQGGTEAFF.

This clone was detected many times. Relative to the germline gene, one junction end is altered; a read error may explain this. The rearrangement joins TRBV7-7 to TRBJ2-5, with D possibly TRBD1 on 7 matching bases. The CDR3 loop spans 16 amino acids. Germline V CDR1 and CDR2: SSHAT, FNYEAQ (reference sequence). The DNA of the CDR3 is TGTGCTAGCAGCTTAAGGTTACAGGGGAGCGGGGAGACCCAGTACTTC. This encodes CASSLRLQGSGETQYF. Complete variable domain (other parts from reference TRBV7-7 and TRBJ2-5): GAGVSQSPRYKVTKRGQDVTLRCDPISSHATLYWYQQALGQGPEFLTYFNYEAQPDKSGLPSDRFSAERPEGSISTLTIQRTEQRDSAMYRCASSLRLQGSGETQYFGPGTRLLVL.

Many counts were recorded for this clone. J is TRBJ2-7 and V is TRBV7-2; D tentatively fits TRBD1 or TRBD2 (5 bases each). V lost 1 base to trimming and J lost 2 bases, with 9 bases between them. The germline CDR1 and CDR2 sequences are SGHTA and FQGNSA. The CDR3 has 14 amino acids. For the CDR3, the DNA is TGTGCCAGCAGCTTAGTTCAGGGACCCTACGAGCAGTACTTC. Protein: CASSLVQGPYEQYF.

Many counts were recorded for this clone. The sample carries other DNA sequences with the same CDR3. The rearrangement links TRBV7-8 to TRBJ2-2; D gene ambiguous. Germline CDR1 SGHVS, CDR2 FQNEAQ. Trimming removed 1 base from V and 6 bases from J, with 6 bases in between. The CDR3 runs to 13 residues. CDR3 nucleotides: TGTGCCAGCAGCTTAGGTTCGCCCGGGGAGCTGTTTTTT. Residues: CASSLGSPGELFF.

This clone was recorded many times. This chain joins TRBV24-1 and TRBJ2-2, with D tentatively TRBD1 (6 bases). In germline, CDR1 is KGHDR, CDR2 SFDVKD. V was clipped by 0 bases and J by 6 bases, with 16 bases between them. The CDR3 runs to 17 residues. The DNA for the CDR3 is TGTGCCACCAGTGATTTGGGGACAACCGGGCCGGCCGGGGAGCTGTTTTTT. It encodes CATSDLGTTGPAGELFF.

In this sample, this clone turned up many times. This CDR3 reads CASSLQGNSNQPQHF. In DNA form, the CDR3 reads TGTGCCAGCAGTTTACAGGGGAATAGCAATCAGCCCCAGCATTTT. The chain carries TRBV28 and TRBJ1-5, with D tentatively TRBD1 (6 bases). CDR3 length equals 15 residues. Germline CDR1 MDHEN, CDR2 SYDVKM. With 2 bases removed from V and 0 bases from J, the gap between germline ends came to 8 bases.

This clone has ten or more counts. The chain employs TRBV20-1 and TRBJ2-3, with unresolved D. CDR1 DFQATT and CDR2 SNEGSKA come from the germline V gene (reference sequence). The CDR3 length is 15 residues. The V end lost 0 bases, the J end lost 1 base, and 11 bases lay between the germline ends. The CDR3 DNA reads TGCAGTGCTAGAGAGCTAGGAAAGGGCACAGATACGCAGTATTTT. The encoded protein is CSARELGKGTDTQYF.

This clone was recorded at least ten times. V and J are TRBV20-1 and TRBJ2-3; D is undetermined. V lost 0 bases and J lost 3, with 13 bases in between. Germline lookup yields CDR1 DFQATT and CDR2 SNEGSKA (reference sequence). The length of the CDR3 is 15 residues. In DNA form, the CDR3 reads TGCAGTGCTAGAGATCGTAGGAGTTCAACAGATACGCAGTATTTT. Translating gives CSARDRRSSTDTQYF.

As for this clone: At one end, the junction sequence differs from germline, possibly due to a read error. V gene TRBV11-2 combines with J gene TRBJ2-1, with TRBD2 matching over 7 bases. Germline V gene sequence: CDR1 SGHAT, CDR2 FQNNGV. The CDR3 loop spans 16 amino acids. Written as DNA, the CDR3 is TGTGCCAGCAGCCTCGTAGCGGGTGGCTCCTACAATGATCAGTTCTTC. Translated, it gives CASSLVAGGSYNDQFF.

The sample holds many counts of this clone. V usage is TRBV27 and J usage is TRBJ1-2, with TRBD1 identical over 8 bases. The CDR3 contains 15 residues. Trimming at V came to 3 bases and at J to 3 bases, leaving 6 bases not matched to a gene. Germline loops: CDR1 MNHEY, CDR2 SMNVEV (reference sequence). In DNA form, the CDR3 reads TGTGCCAGCAGTTTCAACGGACAGGGTCACTATGGCTACACCTTC. The encoded protein is CASSFNGQGHYGYTF.